This T cell receptor (beta chain) was captured by sequencing in a study of cytomegalovirus exposure and HLA in healthy donors. Background on the study: An earlier analysis found some 100 million unique TCR beta sequences from approximately 190 million T cells. Study-level points and caveats: A later analysis showed TCR association rates differing by HLA locus, peaking at DRB1 and lowest at HLA-C. Reportedly, cytomegalovirus status was diagnosed with high sensitivity and specificity.

Trimming pared 5 bases from V and 6 bases from J, leaving 16 bases between. This CDR3 is 14 amino acids long. Germline V lookup: CDR1 SEHNR, CDR2 FQNEAQ (reference sequence). Researchers ran the PCR with 60 Vbeta and 13 Jbeta primers. The data were produced by immunoSEQ multiplex PCR, yet TCRdb's version contains in-frame clones alone and is incomplete. The sample yields some 70,000 clones, roughly four fifths seen once. In regard to this clone: Its antigen is not identified.

The rearrangement joins TRBV7-9 to TRBJ1-2, with a possible D match to TRBD1 (6 bases). The clonotype originates from a human donor in good health. Sequenced: PBMCs. The CDR3 here is CASSPNQGPDGYTF. The CDR3, as DNA: TGTGCCAGCAGCCCTAACCAGGGGCCGGATGGCTACACCTTC. The variable domain in full, with the rest retrieved from reference TRBV7-9 and TRBJ1-2, is DTGVSQNPRHKITKRGQNVTFRCDPISEHNRLYWYRQTLGQGPEFLTYFQNEAQLEKSRLLSDRFSAERPKGSFSTLEIQRTEQGDSAMYLCASSPNQGPDGYTFGSGTRLTVV.